The 14 T cell receptor beta chains below were found in one sample sequenced in a study of memory CD4+ T cells and cytomegalovirus serostatus. The sort gate was single viable CD3+CD4+CD8-CD45RO+ cells for memory CD4+ T cells. Libraries were prepared by immunoSEQ multiplex PCR; TCRdb keeps only in-frame clonotypes and omits some of them. The repertoire holds 40,000 or so clones, with approximately 80% as singletons. The specimen was memory CD4+ T cells from blood. The receptors come from an adult in good health and CMV-seronegative.

The rearrangement uses TRBV19 and TRBJ1-3; D uncertain. Germline V gene lookup returns CDR1 LNHDA and CDR2 SQIVND (reference sequence). The CDR3 is made up of 15 amino acids. V was cut by 5 bases and J by 0 bases, with 11 bases left in between. The CDR3: CASSGSRVSGNTIYF. In nucleotides, the CDR3 is TGTGCCAGTAGTGGATCACGCGTCTCTGGAAACACCATATATTTT. The full variable domain, in which reference TRBV19 and TRBJ1-3 provide the parts outside the CDR3, is DGGITQSPKYLFRKEGQNVTLSCEQNLNHDAMYWYRQDPGQGLRLIYYSQIVNDFQKGDIAEGYSVSREKKESFPLTVTSAQKNPTAFYLCASSGSRVSGNTIYFGEGSWLTVV.

V is TRBV7-9 and J is TRBJ1-4, with TRBD1 matching over 10 bases. Unmatched junction bases numbered 8, after V lost 8 bases and J lost 8 bases. The CDR3 has 14 residues. In germline, CDR1 is SEHNR, CDR2 FQNEAQ (reference sequence). CDR3 region: CASGAGTGDEKLFF. For the CDR3, the DNA is TGTGCCAGCGGGGCCGGGACAGGGGACGAAAAACTGTTTTTT.

This clone came up once. The genes are TRBV7-8 and TRBJ2-5, with D possibly matching TRBD2 (5 bases). The V gene lost 5 bases and the J gene lost 5 bases, with 12 bases spanning the gap. Germline V gene data show CDR1 as SGHVS and CDR2 as FQNEAQ. The CDR3 extends over 13 amino acids. The CDR3 region is CASSRGQRETQYF. CDR3 sequence (DNA): TGTGCCAGCAGCCGCGGCCAGCGGGAGACCCAGTACTTC.

The chain links TRBV5-5 to TRBJ2-5; unclear D gene. CDR1 SGHKS and CDR2 YYEKEE come from the germline V gene (reference sequence). Deletions cut 1 base from V and 2 bases from J, with 9 bases between. CDR3 length: 14 amino acids. In nucleotides, the CDR3 is TGTGCCAGCAGCTTGATGACGCCTCAAGAGACCCAGTACTTC. Its translation is CASSLMTPQETQYF.

With regard to this clone: Germline and junction disagree at one end, which may indicate a read error. The chain joins TRBV27 to TRBJ1-2; D is unclear. CDR1 is MNHEY, CDR2 SMNVEV, per germline (reference sequence). This CDR3 is built from 13 residues. As DNA, the CDR3 is TGTGCCGGCAGTTGGGGAGTAGGCTATGGCTACACCTTC. Protein product: CAGSWGVGYGYTF.

V gene TRBV7-9 combines with J gene TRBJ1-5; the D gene is possibly TRBD1 (6 bases). Looked up from germline, CDR1 is SEHNR and CDR2 is FQNEAQ (reference sequence). The ends were cut back, 0 bases at V and 7 bases at J, with 10 bases in the middle. This CDR3 is built from 14 residues. The DNA for the CDR3 is TGTGCCAGCAGCTTAGCATCAGGGGACCAGCCCCAGCATTTT. Its translation is CASSLASGDQPQHF.

The CDR3 region has the DNA TGTGCCAGCAGCTCCGGACGGTGGGACACTGAAGCTTTCTTT. This gives the protein CASSSGRWDTEAFF. The V and J genes are TRBV7-9 and TRBJ1-1; D is unresolved. This CDR3 is 14 amino acids long. Germline assignment: CDR1 SEHNR and CDR2 FQNEAQ (reference sequence). Trimming took off 4 bases at V and 3 bases at J, with 12 bases between the two ends.

A few counts support this clone. This chain joins TRBV2 and TRBJ1-5; D gene uncertain. Trimming stripped 2 bases from V and 0 bases from J, with 8 bases between. Germline CDR1 is SNHLY and CDR2 is FYNNEI. The CDR3 has 15 residues. CDR3 residues: CASSEIGNSNQPQHF. In nucleotides, the CDR3 is TGTGCCAGCAGTGAAATTGGGAATAGCAATCAGCCCCAGCATTTT. Using reference TRBV2 and TRBJ1-5 for the parts outside the CDR3, the full variable domain is EPEVTQTPSHQVTQMGQEVILRCVPISNHLYFYWYRQILGQKVEFLVSFYNNEISEKSEIFDDQFSVERPDGSNFTLKIRSTKLEDSAMYFCASSEIGNSNQPQHFGDGTRLSIL.

The chain is built from TRBV29-1 and TRBJ1-1; D may be TRBD1 (6 bases). Trimming left V 7 bases short and J 0 bases short, with 12 bases between. CDR3 size: 13 residues. CDR1 and CDR2 (germline): SQVTM, ANQGSEA. The CDR3 region has the DNA TGCAGCGCCAGGGGCTTCATGAACACTGAAGCTTTCTTT. Translated, it gives CSARGFMNTEAFF.

The V gene is TRBV5-4, the J gene TRBJ1-2, with D tentatively TRBD1 (6 bases). Deletions cut 4 bases from V and 4 bases from J, with 14 bases between. The CDR3 consists of 14 residues. Germline V gene lookup returns CDR1 SGHNT and CDR2 YYREEE (reference sequence). In nucleotides, the CDR3 is TGTGCCAGCAGCGCGGGGGCGAAGCCCTATGGCTACACCTTC. It specifies CASSAGAKPYGYTF.

This clone has only one observation. The chain recombines TRBV29-1 with TRBJ2-3; 7 bases fit TRBD2. Germline trimming cut 6 bases from V and 8 bases from J; bases unmatched to any gene: 8. The germline V gene has CDR1 SQVTM and CDR2 ANQGSEA. The CDR3 spans 12 residues. The CDR3 protein is CSVLREGSTQYF. DNA of the CDR3: TGCAGCGTGCTCAGGGAGGGGAGTACGCAGTATTTT.

V gene TRBV4-2 combines with J gene TRBJ1-2; 7 nucleotides agree with TRBD1. The germline gives CDR1 LGHNA, CDR2 YNFKEQ. Germline trimming cut 3 bases from V and 5 bases from J; bases unmatched to any gene: 9. The CDR3 loop spans 15 amino acids. CDR3 amino acids: CASSQNTGQHYGYTF. CDR3 bases: TGTGCCAGCAGCCAGAACACGGGACAGCATTATGGCTACACCTTC.

The rearrangement uses TRBV7-2 and TRBJ1-3, with D unclear. Trimming left V 4 bases short and J 0 bases short, with 10 bases between. Germline-derived CDR1 and CDR2 are SGHTA and FQGNSA. The length of the CDR3 is 15 residues. CDR3 coding DNA: TGTGCCAGCAGCTCGGGTCCCAACTCTGGAAACACCATATATTTT. The encoded protein is CASSSGPNSGNTIYF.

The chain combines TRBV5-1 with TRBJ2-3; no reliable D call. The germline CDR1 and CDR2 sequences are SGHRS and YFSETQ. The CDR3 is 11 residues long. The V gene lost 3 bases and the J gene lost 2 bases, with 1 base spanning the gap. The CDR3 region is CASSYTDTQYF. The CDR3 DNA follows: TGCGCCAGCAGCTACACAGATACGCAGTATTTT.